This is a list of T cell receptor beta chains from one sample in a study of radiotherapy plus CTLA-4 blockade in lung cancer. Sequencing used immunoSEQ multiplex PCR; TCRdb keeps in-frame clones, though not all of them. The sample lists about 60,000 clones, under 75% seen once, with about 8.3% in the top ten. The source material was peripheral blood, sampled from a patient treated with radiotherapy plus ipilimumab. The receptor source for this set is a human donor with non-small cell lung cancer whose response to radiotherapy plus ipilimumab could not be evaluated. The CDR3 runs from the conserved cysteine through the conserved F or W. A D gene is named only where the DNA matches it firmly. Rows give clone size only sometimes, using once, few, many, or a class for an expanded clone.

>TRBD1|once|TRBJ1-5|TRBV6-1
TGTGCCAGCAGTTCTTACGGACAGGGGAATCAGCCCCAGCATTTT
CASSSYGQGNQPQHF
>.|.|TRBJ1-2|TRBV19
TGTGCCAGTAGTATGTCGGGGGTGGAAGGCTATGGCTACACCTTC
CASSMSGVEGYGYTF
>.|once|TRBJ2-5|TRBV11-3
TGTGCCAGCAGTCCCCTGCCCTACGGGGTGGAGGAGACCCAGTACTTC
CASSPLPYGVEETQYF
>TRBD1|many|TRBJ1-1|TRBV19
TGTGCCAGTAGTACTCACTCGACAGGGGACACTGAAGCTTTCTTT
CASSTHSTGDTEAFF
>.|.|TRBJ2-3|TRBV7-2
TGTGCCAGCAGCTTAGCATTGGGAGCCACAGATACGCAGTATTTT
CASSLALGATDTQYF
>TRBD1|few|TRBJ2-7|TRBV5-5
TGTGCCAGCAGCCGGGACAGGGTCCTATCCTACGAGCAGTACTTC
CASSRDRVLSYEQYF
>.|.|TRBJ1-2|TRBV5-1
TGCGCCAGCAGCTTGATACCGGGGAACTATGGCTACACCTTC
CASSLIPGNYGYTF
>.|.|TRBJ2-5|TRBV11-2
TGTGCCAGCAGCTGGGGCTCAGGTGGAGAGACCCAGTACTTC
CASSWGSGGETQYF
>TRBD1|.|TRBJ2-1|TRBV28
TGTGCCAGCAGTCCGCCGACAGGGAGAGTCTATGAGCAGTTCTTC
CASSPPTGRVYEQFF
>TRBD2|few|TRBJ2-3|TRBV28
TGTGCCAGCAGTTTCGCTAGCGGGGGGTCCGGGACGCAGTATTTT
CASSFASGGSGTQYF
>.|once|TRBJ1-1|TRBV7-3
TGTGCCAGCAGCTTAAACTATTTCTCCAATGAAGCTTTCTTT
CASSLNYFSNEAFF